What follows is one T cell receptor (beta chain) and its context. The antigen remains undetermined. This record comes from a study of T cell responses to AZD1222 COVID-19 vaccine. V was clipped by 6 bases and J by 0 bases, with 9 bases between them. The CDR3 loop spans 14 amino acids. Germline V gives CDR1 MNHEY, CDR2 SVGAGI. Study conclusions and caveats: Across the whole spike, CD4 TCRs peaked at regions 160-218 and 743-854.

Using immunoSEQ multiplex PCR, the repertoire was profiled, and TCRdb retains in-frame clones only, with some absent. The sample has 250,000 to 300,000 clones, around 93% seen once. This clonotype originated in an adult who received the AZD1222 COVID-19 vaccine. The sequencing used peripheral blood, collected 28 days after the second AZD1222 dose. The gene calls are TRBV6-5 and TRBJ1-3, with D unclear. The CDR3 DNA sequence: TGTGCCAGCAGATACGGGAACTCTGGAAACACCATATATTTT. Translated: CASRYGNSGNTIYF.